This T cell receptor beta chain was identified during a study of beta chain features in type 1 diabetes. Trimming removed 1 base at V and 10 bases at J, with 20 bases between. The CDR3 length is 16 residues. The germline V gene has CDR1 LGHNA and CDR2 YSLEER. Researchers reported sorting CD4+ naive, central memory, regulatory and stem cell-like memory cells via CD45RO/CCR7/CD25/CD127/CD95/CD27. The table lists this clone with a few counts. Investigators reverse transcribed all isolated RNA, so they sequenced expressed TCRB transcripts. TCRdb's table, derived via immunoSEQ multiplex PCR, lists solely in-frame clones and lacks some. The repertoire holds 900,000 or so clones, with 15% to 20% as singletons.

The rearrangement links TRBV4-3 to TRBJ2-1, with TRBD2 as a possible D gene (5 bases). Sequencing used naive CD4+ T cells from blood. This receptor was obtained from a woman aged 18-29 years in good health. The CDR3 DNA follows: TGCGCCAGCAGCCAAGGAGGTGGACTTCTGGACGGAGAGCAGTTCTTC. Amino acid sequence: CASSQGGGLLDGEQFF.